A selection of T cell receptor beta chains follows, all from one sample in a study of blood T cell repertoires in COVID-19. Profiled with immunoSEQ multiplex PCR; TCRdb holds only in-frame clones, not every one. In the table there are some 270,000 clones, around 82% of which are singletons. The source material was PBMCs or T cells enriched from blood (not recorded which). All receptors come from a middle-aged man who had recovered from COVID-19. Each CDR3 is given with its conserved first and last residue. Fields, in order: J gene, clone size, D gene, V gene, CDR3 DNA, CDR3 protein. D genes are given only for firm matches. Some rows have no size entry. The others give once, few or many, or a class for an expanded clone.

j_gene: TRBJ2-7
abundance: .
d_gene: TRBD1
v_gene: TRBV28
CDR3nt: TGTGCCAGCAGTCCGATAGGGACAGTCTACGAGCAGTACTTC
CDR3aa: CASSPIGTVYEQYF

j_gene: TRBJ2-1
abundance: .
d_gene: TRBD2
v_gene: TRBV9
CDR3nt: TGTGCCAGCACCAAAACGGGGGGGATCTACAATGAGCAGTTCTTC
CDR3aa: CASTKTGGIYNEQFF

j_gene: TRBJ2-1
abundance: .
d_gene: .
v_gene: TRBV19
CDR3nt: TGTGCCAGTAGTAACTTCTATAGCTCCTACAATGAGCAGTTCTTC
CDR3aa: CASSNFYSSYNEQFF

j_gene: TRBJ2-1
abundance: .
d_gene: .
v_gene: TRBV6-4
CDR3nt: TGTGCCAGCAGTGACTCTGTTATCCGCTCCTACAATGAGCAGTTCTTC
CDR3aa: CASSDSVIRSYNEQFF

j_gene: TRBJ2-1
abundance: .
d_gene: TRBD2
v_gene: TRBV7-8
CDR3nt: TGTGCCAGCAGCCCCAGGCGCCTAGCGGGTATGGAGCAGTTCTTC
CDR3aa: CASSPRRLAGMEQFF

j_gene: TRBJ1-5
abundance: .
d_gene: .
v_gene: TRBV5-6
CDR3nt: TGTGCCAGCAGCTGGAGGGGACTTAGCAATCAGCCCCAGCATTTT
CDR3aa: CASSWRGLSNQPQHF

j_gene: TRBJ2-5
abundance: .
d_gene: TRBD1
v_gene: TRBV5-1
CDR3nt: TGCGCCAGCAGCCCGGGACAGGCCCAAGAGACCCAGTACTTC
CDR3aa: CASSPGQAQETQYF

j_gene: TRBJ1-1
abundance: .
d_gene: .
v_gene: TRBV4-2
CDR3nt: TGTGCCAGCAGACAATACCTCCTGGCCTCCTCAGAAGCTTTCTTT
CDR3aa: CASRQYLLASSEAFF

j_gene: TRBJ1-1
abundance: .
d_gene: .
v_gene: TRBV29-1
CDR3nt: TGCAGCGTTTCCAGGGAGGTGGACACTGAAGCTTTCTTT
CDR3aa: CSVSREVDTEAFF

j_gene: TRBJ2-3
abundance: .
d_gene: .
v_gene: TRBV6-5
CDR3nt: TGTGCCAGCGGTCATCCGGCAGGGGAAAAAGATACGCAGTATTTT
CDR3aa: CASGHPAGEKDTQYF

j_gene: TRBJ1-5
abundance: .
d_gene: .
v_gene: TRBV4-3
CDR3nt: TGCGCCAGCAGCCAAGATCGGTCGGGAAATCAGCCCCAGCATTTT
CDR3aa: CASSQDRSGNQPQHF

j_gene: TRBJ2-2
abundance: .
d_gene: .
v_gene: TRBV11-3
CDR3nt: TGTGCCAGCAGCTTAGTAGTCGCGAACACCGGGGAGCTGTTTTTT
CDR3aa: CASSLVVANTGELFF

j_gene: TRBJ2-7
abundance: .
d_gene: TRBD1
v_gene: TRBV19
CDR3nt: TGTGCCAGTAGTATAGGTGACAGGGCGACATACGAGCAGTACTTC
CDR3aa: CASSIGDRATYEQYF

j_gene: TRBJ2-4
abundance: .
d_gene: .
v_gene: TRBV25-1
CDR3nt: TGTGCCAGCAGTGAGCCAGGTTCGAAAAACATTCAGTACTTC
CDR3aa: CASSEPGSKNIQYF

j_gene: TRBJ2-3
abundance: .
d_gene: .
v_gene: TRBV29-1
CDR3nt: TGCAGCGTTATACCCCTAACAGATACGCAGTATTTT
CDR3aa: CSVIPLTDTQYF

j_gene: TRBJ2-1
abundance: once
d_gene: TRBD2
v_gene: TRBV6-2/TRBV6-3
CDR3nt: TGTGCCAGCAGTTACTCTGGGAGCGGGGGGTACAATGAGCAGTTCTTC
CDR3aa: CASSYSGSGGYNEQFF

j_gene: TRBJ2-5
abundance: .
d_gene: TRBD1
v_gene: TRBV2
CDR3nt: TGTGCCAGCAGTGAAGCGGGTGACAGGGGCGGAGAGACCCAGTACTTC
CDR3aa: CASSEAGDRGGETQYF

j_gene: TRBJ2-7
abundance: few
d_gene: TRBD2
v_gene: TRBV27
CDR3nt: TGTGCCAGCAGGCGACACGGACTAGCGGGAGATTACGAGCAGTACTTC
CDR3aa: CASRRHGLAGDYEQYF

j_gene: TRBJ1-5
abundance: .
d_gene: .
v_gene: TRBV15
CDR3nt: TGTGCCACCAGCTCCCAAAGCAATCAGCCCCAGCATTTT
CDR3aa: CATSSQSNQPQHF

j_gene: TRBJ2-6
abundance: .
d_gene: .
v_gene: TRBV27
CDR3nt: TGTGCCAGCAGTTCCCCGACCCTCTCTAGCGCTGGGGCCAACGTCCTGACTTTC
CDR3aa: CASSSPTLSSAGANVLTF

j_gene: TRBJ1-5
abundance: .
d_gene: .
v_gene: TRBV5-1
CDR3nt: TGCGCCAGCAGCTTGGCAGGTGAACAGCCCCAGCATTTT
CDR3aa: CASSLAGEQPQHF

j_gene: TRBJ2-1
abundance: few
d_gene: TRBD2
v_gene: TRBV12-3/TRBV12-4
CDR3nt: TGTGCCAGCAGTTCTAGCGGGAGGGCCCAGTTCTTC
CDR3aa: CASSSSGRAQFF

j_gene: TRBJ2-3
abundance: .
d_gene: TRBD2
v_gene: TRBV9
CDR3nt: TGTGCCAGCAGCGTAGCCCCCGGGGGGGCCACAAGGGTGGCAGATACGCAGTATTTT
CDR3aa: CASSVAPGGATRVADTQYF

j_gene: TRBJ2-2
abundance: .
d_gene: .
v_gene: TRBV28
CDR3nt: TGTGCCAGCGTTCGGACAGCCCCCACCGGGGAGCTGTTTTTT
CDR3aa: CASVRTAPTGELFF

j_gene: TRBJ2-7
abundance: .
d_gene: .
v_gene: TRBV24-1
CDR3nt: TGTGCCACCAGTGATGGGAGCTCCTACGAGCAGTACTTC
CDR3aa: CATSDGSSYEQYF

j_gene: TRBJ2-2
abundance: .
d_gene: .
v_gene: TRBV30
CDR3nt: TGTGCCTGGACCCGGCAGGCCAACACCGGGGAGCTGTTTTTT
CDR3aa: CAWTRQANTGELFF

j_gene: TRBJ1-6
abundance: .
d_gene: .
v_gene: TRBV19
CDR3nt: TGTGCCACCGGGGGGACAAAGACTTTTGGCATTTCACCCCTCCACTTT
CDR3aa: CATGGTKTFGISPLHF

j_gene: TRBJ2-2
abundance: .
d_gene: TRBD2
v_gene: TRBV5-1
CDR3nt: TGCGCCAGCAGCCTCGTCGGCGGGGGGTTCACCGGGGAGCTGTTTTTT
CDR3aa: CASSLVGGGFTGELFF

j_gene: TRBJ1-2
abundance: .
d_gene: TRBD1
v_gene: TRBV13
CDR3nt: TGTGCCAGCAGCTTAGGAGGGGGCGCGAACTATGGCTACACCTTC
CDR3aa: CASSLGGGANYGYTF

j_gene: TRBJ2-1
abundance: .
d_gene: TRBD2
v_gene: TRBV9
CDR3nt: TGTGCCAGCAGCGACCCTCTAGCGGGGGCCCCATACAATGAGCAGTTCTTC
CDR3aa: CASSDPLAGAPYNEQFF

j_gene: TRBJ2-1
abundance: .
d_gene: TRBD1
v_gene: TRBV5-4
CDR3nt: TGTGCCAGCAGCCGGGGCGGGGACAGGGGGCCGAATGAGCAGTTCTTC
CDR3aa: CASSRGGDRGPNEQFF

j_gene: TRBJ1-2
abundance: .
d_gene: TRBD1
v_gene: TRBV7-2
CDR3nt: TGTGCCAGCAGCGCCGACAGGGGGCTCGGCTACACCTTC
CDR3aa: CASSADRGLGYTF

j_gene: TRBJ2-2
abundance: .
d_gene: .
v_gene: TRBV4-1
CDR3nt: TGCGCCAGCAGCCTAGGCAGGGTCACCGGGGAGCTGTTTTTT
CDR3aa: CASSLGRVTGELFF

j_gene: TRBJ2-1
abundance: .
d_gene: .
v_gene: TRBV7-9
CDR3nt: TGTGCCAGCAGCCCCGTGGAGGGCCCCGGCGCTGAGCAGTTCTTC
CDR3aa: CASSPVEGPGAEQFF

j_gene: TRBJ2-5
abundance: .
d_gene: .
v_gene: TRBV11-3
CDR3nt: TGTGCCAGCAGCACCACGTCCGGGATGCAAGAGACCCAGTACTTC
CDR3aa: CASSTTSGMQETQYF

j_gene: TRBJ2-1
abundance: .
d_gene: TRBD2
v_gene: TRBV7-9
CDR3nt: TGTGCCAGCAGCACGGGACTAGTCCGCGATGAGCAGTTCTTC
CDR3aa: CASSTGLVRDEQFF

j_gene: TRBJ2-1
abundance: few
d_gene: .
v_gene: TRBV11-2
CDR3nt: TGTGCCAGCAGCCCGCAAGGGGCAGGTAACTACAATGAGCAGTTCTTC
CDR3aa: CASSPQGAGNYNEQFF

j_gene: TRBJ2-3
abundance: .
d_gene: .
v_gene: TRBV4-1
CDR3nt: TGCGCCAGCAGCCAGGCCGGGATCCCTAATACGCAGTATTTT
CDR3aa: CASSQAGIPNTQYF

j_gene: TRBJ1-1
abundance: few
d_gene: .
v_gene: TRBV12-3/TRBV12-4
CDR3nt: TGTGCCAGCAGTTTAGGCGTCGGCACTGAAGCTTTCTTT
CDR3aa: CASSLGVGTEAFF

j_gene: TRBJ2-7
abundance: .
d_gene: TRBD2
v_gene: TRBV15
CDR3nt: TGTGCCACCAGCAGAGGACTAGCGGTCACATCCTACGAGCAGTACTTC
CDR3aa: CATSRGLAVTSYEQYF

j_gene: TRBJ1-2
abundance: .
d_gene: TRBD1
v_gene: TRBV18
CDR3nt: TGTGCCAGCTCACTCGGACAGGGAGGGATCTATGGCTACACCTTC
CDR3aa: CASSLGQGGIYGYTF

j_gene: TRBJ1-1
abundance: .
d_gene: TRBD1
v_gene: TRBV30
CDR3nt: TGTGCCTGGAGGAAACCCGGGACAGGGGGATCCACTGAAGCTTTCTTT
CDR3aa: CAWRKPGTGGSTEAFF

j_gene: TRBJ2-7
abundance: .
d_gene: .
v_gene: TRBV19
CDR3nt: TGTGCCAGTAGTATACGGGTAACTGACTACGAGCAGTACTTC
CDR3aa: CASSIRVTDYEQYF

j_gene: TRBJ1-4
abundance: .
d_gene: .
v_gene: TRBV19
CDR3nt: TGTGCCAGTAGTACCTGGATAGGAGCTAATGAAAAACTGTTTTTT
CDR3aa: CASSTWIGANEKLFF